This TCR beta chain was obtained from a study of lymphopenia after photon versus proton radiotherapy. Sequenced by immunoSEQ multiplex PCR; TCRdb stores in-frame clones only, minus some. The sample includes 70,000 or so clones, more than 75% seen only once; the top ten take approximately 2.9%. Trimming took 5 bases from V and 5 from J, leaving 18 bases between them. The germline V gene has CDR1 SQVTM and CDR2 ANQGSEA. The CDR3 loop spans 14 amino acids. The origin of this receptor is a woman between 70 and 85 years old with pancreatic cancer. The material was peripheral blood, obtained from a patient treated with photon-based radiotherapy. The J gene is TRBJ2-5, the V gene TRBV29-1, with D possibly TRBD2 on 6 matching bases. CDR3 region: CSVLLPGSGETQYF. The DNA for the CDR3 is TGCAGCGTTCTTCTTCCCGGGAGTGGGGAGACCCAGTACTTC.